This TCR beta chain was documented in a study of Graves' ophthalmopathy and Graves' hyperthyroidism. This clonotype came up many times. The CDR3 has 15 amino acids. Trimming at V came to 4 bases and at J to 6 bases, leaving 10 bases not matched to a gene. Germline V gives CDR1 SGHRS, CDR2 YFSETQ. Included hyperthyroidism patients were aged 18 to 65 and newly diagnosed (under 2 months' duration). Amplification of the TCR beta CDR3 regions used RNA transcripts (as template). The workflow started with a first-round RT-PCR run with HTBI primers and then moved on to a second-round multiplex PCR. TCRdb itself ran the multiplex PCR reads through MiXCR, one entry per CDR3 protein. This sample yields just over 400,000 distinct CDR3 sequences, of which over 20% are seen a single time; 2.5% to 3.5% belongs to the top ten.

This sequence originates from a young woman with stable Graves' hyperthyroidism. This chain joins TRBV5-1 and TRBJ1-1, with TRBD1 matching 9 bases. The sequencing sample was made of peripheral blood. Written as DNA, the CDR3 is TGCGCCAGCAGCCCAGGGGACAGGGCCGATGCTGAAGCTTTCTTT. This translates into CASSPGDRADAEAFF.